This T cell receptor (beta chain) was sequenced during a study of blood T cell repertoires in COVID-19. The CDR3 has 16 residues. CDR1 is MNHNY and CDR2 is SVGAGI in the germline V gene (reference sequence). V lost 2 bases to trimming and J lost 4 bases; unmatched junction nucleotides: 6. Profiling relied on immunoSEQ multiplex PCR, and the TCRdb table lists in-frame clones only, not all of them. Seen here are 300,000 to 400,000 clones, 85% to 90% observed once, and the top ten hold more than 1%. This sequence was found in a woman aged 18-35 years who had recovered from COVID-19. Sequenced: PBMCs or T cells enriched from blood (not recorded which). The genes are TRBV6-6 and TRBJ1-3; TRBD1 aligns across 9 bases. The CDR3 nucleotides are TGTGCCAGCAGTTACGGACAGGGGATGGGAGGAAACACCATATATTTT. Its protein is CASSYGQGMGGNTIYF.